The 13 T cell receptor beta chains below were found in one sample sequenced in a study of PD-1 blockade in classical Hodgkin lymphoma. The data were produced by immunoSEQ multiplex PCR, yet TCRdb's version contains in-frame clones alone and is incomplete. This sample has more than 25,000 clones, with just over 85% found just once. Relapse after autologous stem cell transplantation occurred in every patient, and brentuximab vedotin exposure varied. From thawed PBMCs, CD8+ T cells were isolated by magnetic negative selection. Source: CD8+ T cells from blood, taken at baseline. The origin of the receptors is a human donor with classical Hodgkin lymphoma.

This clone is large (0.1 to 1%) in the sample. The rearrangement links TRBV27 to TRBJ2-7; D uncertain. The germline V gene has CDR1 MNHEY and CDR2 SMNVEV (reference sequence). V was shortened by 10 bases and J by 0 bases, with 10 bases between the two germline ends. The CDR3 totals 12 residues. In DNA form, the CDR3 reads TGTGCCACCTACTCGAGCTCCTACGAGCAGTACTTC. Its translation is CATYSSSYEQYF.

This clone appeared once. This sequence joins TRBV27 and TRBJ2-1, with D perhaps being TRBD1 or TRBD2 (5 bases each). Germline CDR1 MNHEY, CDR2 SMNVEV (reference sequence). CDR3 length equals 14 residues. V was shortened by 4 bases and J by 4 bases, with 11 bases between the two germline ends. This chain's CDR3 is CASSSPGPYNEQFF. CDR3 DNA sequence: TGTGCCAGCAGTTCACCGGGGCCATACAATGAGCAGTTCTTC.

This clone was found once. The genes are TRBV9 and TRBJ2-1; TRBD2 aligns across 8 bases. Germline-derived CDR1 and CDR2 are SGDLS and YYNGEE. With V trimmed by 9 bases and J by 7 bases, 12 bases remained unmatched. CDR3 length: 14 amino acids. The CDR3 region is CATSGGLERNEQFF. Written as DNA, the CDR3 is TGTGCCACGAGCGGGGGACTAGAGAGGAATGAGCAGTTCTTC.

This clone was counted between two and nine times. The chain has TRBV6-1 and TRBJ2-3, with TRBD2 as a possible D gene (5 bases). Trimming took off 4 bases at V and 1 base at J, with 12 bases between the two ends. Germline values: CDR1 MNHNS, CDR2 SASEGT. This CDR3 region has 15 residues. CDR3 protein: CASSAKAERTDTQYF. The CDR3 DNA reads as TGTGCCAGCAGTGCCAAAGCGGAGCGCACAGATACGCAGTATTTT.

CDR3 protein: CASSPPGEKLFF. Written as DNA, the CDR3 is TGTGCCAGCAGTCCCCCCGGGGAGAAACTGTTTTTT. V and J are TRBV27 and TRBJ1-4; D ambiguous. V lost 5 bases to trimming and J lost 11 bases, with 12 bases between them. The CDR3 consists of 12 residues. Germline CDR1 MNHEY, CDR2 SMNVEV (reference sequence).

This chain connects TRBV29-1 to TRBJ2-7, with 9 bases matching TRBD2. Germline values: CDR1 SQVTM, CDR2 ANQGSEA. V lost 2 bases and J lost 4; bases outside the gene matches: 9. The CDR3 runs to 15 residues. CDR3 in amino acids: CSVELGGGRGYEQYF. The CDR3 nucleotides are TGCAGCGTTGAATTGGGCGGCGGGAGGGGGTACGAGCAGTACTTC.

Written as DNA, the CDR3 is TGTGCCAGCAGCCCCTTAACTAGTTCGGGGATTAACAATGAGCAGTTCTTC. This sequence encodes CASSPLTSSGINNEQFF. The chain uses TRBV5-6 and TRBJ2-1, with D maybe TRBD2 (5 bases). This CDR3 has 17 residues. Trimming removed 4 bases at V and 5 bases at J, with 22 bases between. In germline, CDR1 is SGHDT, CDR2 YYEEEE.

This chain joins TRBV30 and TRBJ2-1, with D possibly TRBD2 on 6 matching bases. The germline gives CDR1 GTSNPN, CDR2 SVGIG (reference sequence). This CDR3 has 14 residues. V was cut by 5 bases and J by 0 bases, with 11 bases left in between. CDR3 nucleotide sequence: TGTGCCTGGGGCGGGGATACCTCCTACAATGAGCAGTTCTTC. Translating gives CAWGGDTSYNEQFF. Full variable domain (remainder filled in from reference TRBV30 and TRBJ2-1): SQTIHQWPATLVQPVGSPLSLECTVEGTSNPNLYWYRQAAGRGLQLLFYSVGIGQISSEVPQNLSASRPQDRQFILSSKKLLLSDSGFYLCAWGGDTSYNEQFFGPGTRLTVL.

The chain uses TRBV29-1 and TRBJ1-2; 7 positions agree with TRBD1. Germline CDR1 is SQVTM and CDR2 is ANQGSEA. Trimming took 7 bases from V and 2 from J; bases not matched to a gene: 7. This CDR3 has 13 amino acids. Here the CDR3 DNA reads TGCAGCGGACGGGACAGTGAGAACTATGGCTACACCTTC. Protein product: CSGRDSENYGYTF.

V is TRBV30 and J is TRBJ2-7, with D perhaps matching TRBD1 or TRBD2 (5 bases each). Germline V gene sequence: CDR1 GTSNPN, CDR2 SVGIG (reference sequence). The ends were cut back, 2 bases at V and 4 bases at J, with 15 bases in the middle. The length of the CDR3 is 14 residues. The CDR3 DNA reads as TGTGCCTGGAGTCCCCGGGACCTAATATACGAGCAGTACTTC. Amino acids: CAWSPRDLIYEQYF.

This clone was seen more than once but under ten times. The chain uses TRBV27 and TRBJ1-2; the match to TRBD1 covers 9 bases. CDR1 MNHEY and CDR2 SMNVEV come from the germline V gene (reference sequence). The ends lost 8 bases at V and 2 bases at J; junction bases unmatched: 6. The CDR3 has 14 amino acids. DNA for the CDR3: TGTGCCAGCTATTCCGGGACAGGGAACTATGGCTACACCTTC. It codes for CASYSGTGNYGYTF.

The gene calls are TRBV6-1 and TRBJ1-2; no firm D call. The germline gives CDR1 MNHNS, CDR2 SASEGT. Trimming shortened V by 2 bases and J by 0 bases, and 10 bases separated the two germline ends. The CDR3 is made up of 15 amino acids. The CDR3 sequence: CASSERGRANYGYTF. The CDR3 coding sequence is TGTGCCAGCAGTGAACGGGGAAGGGCTAACTATGGCTACACCTTC.

This chain joins TRBV11-2 and TRBJ2-4; D possibly corresponds to TRBD2 (5 bases). The CDR3 totals 13 residues. Looked up from germline, CDR1 is SGHAT and CDR2 is FQNNGV. Trimming removed 5 bases at V and 5 bases at J, with 10 bases between. CDR3 coding DNA: TGTGCCAGCAGCCCCAGCGGAGAAAACATTCAGTACTTC. Amino acids: CASSPSGENIQYF.